One sample yielded the 14 T cell receptor beta chains listed below, sequenced in a study of T cell clusters in autoimmune cytopenias. TRB was amplified by touch-down multiplex PCR, primer pools A and B combined. TCRdb re-called the multiplex PCR reads; every CDR3 protein appears as one record, without DNA. This table lists about 3,200 distinct CDR3 sequences. TRB amplification used approximately 250 ng of peripheral blood genomic DNA. The source material was peripheral blood. The receptors originated from a human donor with an autoimmune cytopenia or autoimmune hepatitis (not recorded which).

This clonotype is identified as medium-sized from frequency. The genes are TRBV7-9 and TRBJ1-4. The CDR3 sequence is 14 residues long. Germline V CDR1 and CDR2: SEHNR, FQNEAQ (reference sequence). The CDR3 region is CASSPRATNEKLFF.

The V gene is TRBV6-5, the J gene TRBJ2-1; TCRdb picks TRBD2, but there is no DNA to check that call. Germline V gives CDR1 MNHEY, CDR2 SVGAGI. The CDR3 sequence is 16 residues long. The CDR3 loop is CASKGPGLAGYNEQFF.

This clonotype is medium-sized by frequency. The genes are TRBV27 and TRBJ1-2; absent DNA, TCRdb's TRBD1 call cannot be checked. Germline V CDR1 and CDR2: MNHEY, SMNVEV (reference sequence). The CDR3 length is 14 residues. The CDR3 region is CASSDRGSINGYTF.

In terms of frequency, this clonotype is medium-sized. V usage is TRBV6-5 and J usage is TRBJ1-1; there is no DNA to check the TCRdb D call of TRBD1. The CDR3 consists of 15 residues. Germline V CDR1 and CDR2: MNHEY, SVGAGI. CDR3 sequence reads: CASSYTPGQNTEAFF.

This clonotype is called medium-sized based on its frequency. The gene calls are TRBV29-1 and TRBJ1-2; the D call of TRBD1 rests on TCRdb alone, since no DNA is present to check it. The germline V gene encodes CDR1 SQVTM and CDR2 ANQGSEA. The CDR3 spans 14 residues. CDR3 loop: CSVVGRGALYGYTF.

Its frequency marks this clonotype as medium-sized (0.01 to 0.1%). The rearrangement links TRBV30 to TRBJ1-2; the D call from TCRdb, TRBD1, cannot be confirmed without DNA. This CDR3 comprises 12 residues. Germline V gene data show CDR1 as GTSNPN and CDR2 as SVGIG (reference sequence). CDR3 amino acids: CAWSNTGSYYTF.

Frequency places this clonotype as medium-sized. This chain joins TRBV6-5 and TRBJ2-1; without DNA, the TCRdb call of TRBD2 cannot be checked. The V gene's germline CDR1 is MNHEY and CDR2 SVGAGI. This CDR3 contains 15 residues. CDR3 sequence reads: CASSYGTSVYNEQFF.

This clonotype is labeled medium-sized based on frequency. This rearrangement joins TRBV20-1 to TRBJ2-5; TCRdb's D gene call, TRBD1, goes unchecked for lack of DNA. CDR3 length: 13 amino acids. Looked up from germline, CDR1 is DFQATT and CDR2 is SNEGSKA (reference sequence). CDR3 in amino acids: CSASEQGLETQYF.

This clonotype is called medium-sized based on its frequency. The chain carries TRBV7-9 and TRBJ2-1; as DNA is missing, the TRBD1 call by TCRdb cannot be tested. Germline lookup yields CDR1 SEHNR and CDR2 FQNEAQ (reference sequence). This CDR3 region has 13 residues. The CDR3 reads CASSFRAYNEQFF.

This clonotype is called medium-sized based on its frequency. The CDR3: CASSLIIGGAYEQYF. The chain has TRBV27 and TRBJ2-7. Germline loops: CDR1 MNHEY, CDR2 SMNVEV (reference sequence). This CDR3 is built from 15 residues.

This clonotype shows up as medium-sized (0.01 to 0.1%) by frequency. This chain connects TRBV12-3 or TRBV12-4 to TRBJ1-2; lacking DNA, the TRBD1 call made by TCRdb goes unchecked. CDR3 size: 14 residues. The CDR3: CASSPGPGLYGYTF.

This clonotype is classed as medium-sized (0.01 to 0.1%) by frequency. The genes are TRBV7-9 and TRBJ2-3. The CDR3 is made up of 16 amino acids. CDR1 is SEHNR, CDR2 FQNEAQ, per germline (reference sequence). The CDR3 loop is CASSLLEESTTDTQYF.

This clonotype ranks as medium-sized in terms of frequency. This sequence joins TRBV4-3 and TRBJ2-5; TCRdb gives TRBD1 as the D gene, but with no DNA this cannot be confirmed. The germline V gene has CDR1 LGHNA and CDR2 YSLEER. CDR3 length equals 13 residues. The CDR3 loop reads CASSEQGSETQYF.

By frequency, this clonotype is medium-sized (0.01 to 0.1%). The chain recombines TRBV2 with TRBJ2-1; no DNA is available, so the TRBD1 call from TCRdb remains unchecked. CDR3 length: 15 residues. Per germline, CDR1 SNHLY and CDR2 FYNNEI. This CDR3 reads CASRKGQGAYNEQFF.